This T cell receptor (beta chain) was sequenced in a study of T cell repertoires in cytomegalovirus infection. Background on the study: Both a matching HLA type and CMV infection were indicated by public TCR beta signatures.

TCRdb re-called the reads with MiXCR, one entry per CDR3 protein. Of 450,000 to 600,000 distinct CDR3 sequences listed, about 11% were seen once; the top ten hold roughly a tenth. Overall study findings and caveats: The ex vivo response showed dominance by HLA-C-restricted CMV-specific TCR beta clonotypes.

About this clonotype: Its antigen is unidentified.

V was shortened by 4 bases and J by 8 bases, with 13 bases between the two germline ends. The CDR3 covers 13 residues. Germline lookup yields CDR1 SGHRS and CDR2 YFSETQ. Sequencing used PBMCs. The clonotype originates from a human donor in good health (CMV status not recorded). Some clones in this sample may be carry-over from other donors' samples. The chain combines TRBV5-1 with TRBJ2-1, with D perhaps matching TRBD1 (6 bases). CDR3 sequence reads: CASSTQGLDEQFF. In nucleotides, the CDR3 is TGCGCCAGCAGCACACAGGGTCTCGATGAGCAGTTCTTC.